This T cell receptor beta chain emerged from a study of cytomegalovirus exposure and HLA in healthy donors. PCR employed 60 Vbeta and 13 Jbeta primers. Per the original data handling: Later, 65 million to 85 million unique TCR beta chains were counted in an analysis, and approximately 10 million of them were shared. TCRdb keeps only in-frame clones here, not all; method: immunoSEQ multiplex PCR. That table furnishes V, J and clone size, whereas the DNA furnished D and trimming. This table has about 130,000 clones, more than 60% appearing once. On this clone itself: The antigen remains undetermined.

Study outcomes and limitations: Among TCR beta chains, those listed as cytomegalovirus-associated numbered some 170. Analyses of presence/absence relied on an assumption of roughly uniform sequencing depth across donors.

Material: PBMCs. This sequence was found in a woman aged 40 to 50 in good health and CMV-seronegative.

CDR3 region: CASSQDLGGGANKNIQYF. DNA of the CDR3: TGCGCCAGCAGCCAAGATCTTGGCGGGGGGGCAAACAAAAACATTCAGTACTTC. V is TRBV4-1 and J is TRBJ2-4, with 9 nucleotides matching TRBD2. Germline CDR1 is MGHRA and CDR2 is YSYEKL. CDR3 length equals 18 residues. V lost 0 bases and J lost 3; bases outside the gene matches: 9.